Following are 21 T cell receptor beta chains from one sample sequenced in a study of blood T cell repertoires in COVID-19. Produced via immunoSEQ multiplex PCR; TCRdb's table is partial and in-frame only. This table holds more than 95,000 clones, under 80% found once. The specimen was peripheral blood. Receptor source: a woman aged 70-85 years with acute or convalescent COVID-19.

CDR3 loop: CASSLEGAREKLFF. The CDR3 DNA is TGCGCCAGCAGCTTGGAGGGGGCTCGGGAAAAACTGTTTTTT. V usage is TRBV5-1 and J usage is TRBJ1-4; 7 bases are a match to TRBD1. Germline V gives CDR1 SGHRS, CDR2 YFSETQ. V dropped 0 bases and J dropped 8; count of bases not matched to a gene: 4. This CDR3 is built from 14 residues.

This clone has ten or more counts. The rearrangement links TRBV5-5 to TRBJ2-2; TRBD2 aligns across 10 bases. Germline V gene sequence: CDR1 SGHKS, CDR2 YYEKEE (reference sequence). This CDR3 is built from 18 residues. Trimming removed 4 bases from V and 1 base from J; junction bases left unmatched: 10. CDR3 in DNA: TGTGCCAGCAGCCCTCGCGACAGACTAGCGGGGAACACCGGGGAGCTGTTTTTT. As protein: CASSPRDRLAGNTGELFF.

This chain links TRBV11-2 with TRBJ1-1; a possible D gene is TRBD1 (6 bases). V was pared by 1 base and J by 5 bases, with 14 bases between. This CDR3 has 15 residues. Germline CDR1 reads SGHAT; CDR2 reads FQNNGV. CDR3 sequence reads: CASSLALGAETEAFF. CDR3 nucleotides: TGTGCCAGCAGCTTAGCGTTGGGGGCGGAGACTGAAGCTTTCTTT. Using reference TRBV11-2 and TRBJ1-1 for the parts outside the CDR3, the full variable domain is EAGVAQSPRYKIIEKRQSVAFWCNPISGHATLYWYQQILGQGPKLLIQFQNNGVVDDSQLPKDRFSAERLKGVDSTLKIQPAKLEDSAVYLCASSLALGAETEAFFGQGTRLTVV.

The chain joins TRBV18 to TRBJ2-3; TRBD2 matches at 10 bases. The CDR3 is 19 residues long. The germline CDR1 and CDR2 sequences are KGHSH and LQKENI. Unmatched junction bases numbered 10, after V lost 1 base and J lost 0 bases. The CDR3 sequence is CASSPLSSGGLTSTDTQYF. CDR3 in DNA: TGTGCCAGCTCACCACTTTCTAGCGGGGGCCTGACTAGCACAGATACGCAGTATTTT.

V usage is TRBV19 and J usage is TRBJ1-1; 9 bases agree with TRBD1. Germline V CDR1 and CDR2: LNHDA, SQIVND (reference sequence). With 5 bases clipped from V and 5 bases from J, the junction kept 9 bases outside the gene matches. The length of the CDR3 is 15 residues. The CDR3 DNA is TGTGCCAGTAGTGTCCTCGGACAGGGGATGACTGAAGCTTTCTTT. Amino acid sequence: CASSVLGQGMTEAFF.

This clone was seen more than once but under ten times. The J gene is TRBJ2-7, the V gene TRBV3-1 (or the pseudogene TRBV3-2), with TRBD2 matching 7 bases. The CDR3 extends over 15 amino acids. The V and J ends lost 4 bases and 0 bases, in that order; junction bases with no gene match: 6. CDR1 is LGHDT and CDR2 is YNNKEL in the germline V gene (reference sequence). The CDR3 region has the DNA TGTGCCAGCAGCCCTTTTGGGGGGGGCTCCTACGAGCAGTACTTC. Protein: CASSPFGGGSYEQYF.

The chain links TRBV6-1 to TRBJ1-3, with a tentative D call TRBD1 (5 bases). V shed 4 bases and J shed 0 bases, with 13 bases lying between them. The CDR3 extends over 16 amino acids. The germline CDR1 and CDR2 sequences are MNHNS and SASEGT. The CDR3 sequence: CASSVQGRNSGNTIYF. The CDR3 bases are TGTGCCAGCAGTGTTCAGGGCAGGAACTCTGGAAACACCATATATTTT.

This rearrangement joins TRBV27 to TRBJ1-1, with 7 bases identical to TRBD1. Germline V CDR1 and CDR2: MNHEY, SMNVEV (reference sequence). V lost 2 bases, J lost 5 bases, and 17 bases stayed unmatched. The CDR3 extends over 18 amino acids. CDR3 bases: TGTGCCAGCAGTTTAAGACAGGGAATGGTATCAGTGTCGACTGAAGCTTTCTTT. Translating gives CASSLRQGMVSVSTEAFF.

The genes are TRBV7-9 and TRBJ1-3, with D uncertain. The germline V gene encodes CDR1 SEHNR and CDR2 FQNEAQ (reference sequence). The CDR3 totals 13 residues. The V end was cut by 5 bases, the J end by 4 bases, with 9 bases between. DNA of the CDR3: TGTGCCAGCAGCCTAGACGGGGGAAACACCATATATTTT. Residues: CASSLDGGNTIYF.

This chain uses TRBV30 with TRBJ2-7; TRBD1 agrees at 7 bases. The CDR3 contains 12 residues. V was pared by 5 bases and J by 2 bases, with 3 bases of the junction left unmatched. Germline loops: CDR1 GTSNPN, CDR2 SVGIG (reference sequence). The CDR3 nucleotides read TGTGCCTGGGGGGACAGCCCCTACGAGCAGTACTTC. The encoded protein is CAWGDSPYEQYF.

This sequence joins TRBV28 and TRBJ2-7; 7 nucleotides match TRBD1. Per germline, CDR1 MDHEN and CDR2 SYDVKM. CDR3 length equals 17 residues. V gave up 1 base and J gave up 0 bases; unmatched junction bases: 9. The CDR3 DNA reads TGTGCCAGCAGTTTATCCCTCGGACAGGTCATCTCCTACGAGCAGTACTTC. This encodes CASSLSLGQVISYEQYF.

This clone was seen more than once but under ten times. J is TRBJ2-5 and V is TRBV29-1; a possible D gene is TRBD1 (6 bases). The CDR3 contains 12 residues. The V end was cut by 7 bases, the J end by 1 base, with 10 bases between. Germline CDR1 SQVTM, CDR2 ANQGSEA. This CDR3 is CSAVRGQETQYF. CDR3 nucleotides: TGCAGCGCCGTCAGGGGCCAAGAGACCCAGTACTTC.

This clone was recorded only once. Here the CDR3 reads CAIQNENEKLFF. The CDR3 nucleotides are TGTGCCATCCAAAACGAGAATGAAAAACTGTTTTTT. This chain connects TRBV25-1 to TRBJ1-4; D unclear. In germline, CDR1 is MGHDK, CDR2 SYGVNS. The CDR3 runs to 12 residues. V was trimmed by 10 bases and J by 5 bases, leaving 11 bases between them.

The chain recombines TRBV12-3 or TRBV12-4 with TRBJ1-6; no clear D gene. The CDR3 length is 13 residues. V was cut by 3 bases and J by 10 bases, with 10 bases left in between. The CDR3 spells CASSFGRDSPLHF. CDR3 DNA sequence: TGTGCCAGCAGTTTTGGGCGAGACTCACCCCTCCACTTT.

V gene TRBV9 combines with J gene TRBJ1-2, with TRBD1 identical over 7 bases. CDR1 is SGDLS and CDR2 is YYNGEE in the germline V gene. The V and J ends lost 0 bases and 4 bases, in that order; junction bases with no gene match: 6. This CDR3 is built from 15 residues. The CDR3: CASSVGRGRGYGYTF. Written as DNA, the CDR3 is TGTGCCAGCAGCGTAGGAAGGGGGCGAGGCTATGGCTACACCTTC.

The chain joins TRBV19 to TRBJ2-7, with 9 bases that match TRBD1. From germline, CDR1 is LNHDA and CDR2 SQIVND (reference sequence). Trimming cost V 5 bases and J 1 base; bases outside gene matches: 9. This CDR3 is 16 amino acids long. CDR3 residues: CASSLKTGTGSYEQYF. CDR3 DNA: TGTGCCAGTAGTCTCAAAACCGGGACAGGGTCCTACGAGCAGTACTTC.

V is TRBV7-8 and J is TRBJ1-2; a possible D gene is TRBD1 (5 bases). CDR1 is SGHVS and CDR2 is FQNEAQ in the germline V gene. The germline V and J ends were trimmed by 5 bases and 6 bases, with 10 bases remaining between them. The CDR3 length is 12 residues. For the CDR3, the DNA is TGTGCCAGCAGCCAGGGCGGGGATGGCTACACCTTC. Its translation: CASSQGGDGYTF.

V gene TRBV6-6 combines with J gene TRBJ1-2; possibly TRBD1 for D (5 bases). Germline V lookup: CDR1 MNHNY, CDR2 SVGAGI (reference sequence). Deletions cut 7 bases from V and 6 bases from J, with 18 bases between. The CDR3 contains 14 residues. The CDR3 loop is CASTTRGDFHGYTF. CDR3 in DNA: TGTGCCAGCACAACACGGGGGGACTTCCATGGCTACACCTTC.

The chain joins TRBV25-1 to TRBJ1-6; TRBD1 agrees at 7 bases. Germline V gene data show CDR1 as MGHDK and CDR2 as SYGVNS. The CDR3 extends over 15 amino acids. V shed 6 bases and J 7 bases; nucleotides not matched to a gene: 9. This CDR3 is CASRIQGGGNSPLHF. In nucleotides, the CDR3 is TGTGCCAGCAGGATTCAGGGGGGTGGAAATTCACCCCTCCACTTT.

The rearrangement uses TRBV20-1 and TRBJ1-1; TRBD1 is a possible D gene (6 bases). The V gene's germline CDR1 is DFQATT and CDR2 SNEGSKA (reference sequence). V was shortened by 3 bases and J by 0 bases, with 14 bases between the two germline ends. The CDR3 contains 15 residues. In DNA, the CDR3 is TGCAGTGCTAGTGATTCTGGACAGTTGAACACTGAAGCTTTCTTT. Protein sequence: CSASDSGQLNTEAFF.

Concerning this clone itself: This specimen includes other DNA sequences encoding the same CDR3. The rearrangement joins TRBV18 to TRBJ2-3; TRBD2 aligns across 8 bases. Germline V gene lookup returns CDR1 KGHSH and CDR2 LQKENI. There are 16 residues in the CDR3. After removal of 3 bases from V and 0 bases from J, the junction contained 5 bases not matched to a gene. CDR3 loop: CASSPLGGGSTDTQYF. The CDR3, as DNA: TGTGCCAGCTCACCCCTCGGGGGGGGTAGCACAGATACGCAGTATTTT.